Given below is one T cell receptor beta chain in context. The data belong to a study of T cell responses to AZD1222 COVID-19 vaccine. Repertoires were generated with immunoSEQ multiplex PCR, while TCRdb's copy carries only in-frame clones and drops some. The sample consists of some 130,000 clones, under 90% of them appearing once. J lost 4 bases, V lost 6 bases, and 8 bases had no gene match. CDR1 is MNHEY, CDR2 SVGAGI, per germline. This CDR3 is built from 15 residues. The origin of this receptor is an adult in good health. Source: peripheral blood, taken on day 0 of AZD1222 vaccination. The chain couples TRBV6-5 to TRBJ1-4, with 7 nucleotides matching TRBD1. In DNA, the CDR3 is TGTGCCAGCAGCCCCGGAGGGGGCTTTAATGAAAAACTGTTTTTT. Amino acids: CASSPGGGFNEKLFF.